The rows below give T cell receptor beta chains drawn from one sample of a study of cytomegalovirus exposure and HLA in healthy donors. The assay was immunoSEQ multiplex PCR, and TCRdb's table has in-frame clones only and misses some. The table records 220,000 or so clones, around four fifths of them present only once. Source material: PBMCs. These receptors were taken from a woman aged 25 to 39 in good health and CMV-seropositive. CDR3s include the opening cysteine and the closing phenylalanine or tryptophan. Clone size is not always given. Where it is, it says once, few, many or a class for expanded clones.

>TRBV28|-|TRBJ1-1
CAVHMRGTPNTEAFF
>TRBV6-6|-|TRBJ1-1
CASTQGGVTEAFF
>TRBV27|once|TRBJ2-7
CASQGTASYEQYF
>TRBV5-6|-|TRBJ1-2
CASSRSYGYTF
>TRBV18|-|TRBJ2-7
CASSPADTYEQYF
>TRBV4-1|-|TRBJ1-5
CASSQVGRGGDQPQHF
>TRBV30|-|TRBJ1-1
CACSRDMNTEAFF
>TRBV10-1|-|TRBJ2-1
CASSDPGASVNEQFF
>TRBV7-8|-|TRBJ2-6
CASSLVRVPGANVLTF
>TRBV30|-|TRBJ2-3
CAWGVSRTLDTQYF
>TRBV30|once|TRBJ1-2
CAWSPKIHGYTF
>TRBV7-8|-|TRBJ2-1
CASSLSPSRNEQFF
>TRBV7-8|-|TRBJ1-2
CASSLSGTNYGYTF
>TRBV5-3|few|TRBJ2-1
CARSLGGRTYNEQFF
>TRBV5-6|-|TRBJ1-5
CASSLAYSNQPQHF
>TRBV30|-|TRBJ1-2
CAWTLYGLYYVGQNGYTF
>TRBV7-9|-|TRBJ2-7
CASSSSGTGTPYEQYF
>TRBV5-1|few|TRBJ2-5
CASSLYAGAAETQYF
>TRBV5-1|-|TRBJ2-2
CASSFSGTNTGELFF
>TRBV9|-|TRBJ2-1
CASSPRLAGFTYNEQFF
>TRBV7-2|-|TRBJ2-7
CASSSLAGASYEQYF
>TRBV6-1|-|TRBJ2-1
CASSGGAGGSYNEQFF
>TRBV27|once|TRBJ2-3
CASSLLREKVDTQYF
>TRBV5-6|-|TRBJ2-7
CASREAGVGSSYEQYF
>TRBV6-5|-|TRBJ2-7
CASSSGTNYEQYF
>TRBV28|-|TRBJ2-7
CASSLWSGDRGREQYF
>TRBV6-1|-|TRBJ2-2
CASRYSGNTGELFF
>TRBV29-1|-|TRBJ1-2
CSGRQDYGYTF
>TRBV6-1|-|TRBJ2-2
CASRWTYGGELFF
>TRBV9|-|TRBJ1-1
CASSGRPTNTEAFF
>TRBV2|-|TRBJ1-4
CASSRLADKPRFF
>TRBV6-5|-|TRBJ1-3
CASSYRTVGNTIYF
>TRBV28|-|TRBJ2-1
CASMERDEQFF
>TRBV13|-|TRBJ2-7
CASSPDLVGEQYF
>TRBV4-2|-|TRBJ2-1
CASSPLAGGGNEQFF
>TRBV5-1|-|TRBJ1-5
CASSLGDSYNQPQHF
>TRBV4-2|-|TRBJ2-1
CASSQEGTIAGPYNEQFF
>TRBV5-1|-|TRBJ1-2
CASSLVPDSYTF
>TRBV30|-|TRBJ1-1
CAWSGAVEAFF
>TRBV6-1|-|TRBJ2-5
CASSELETQYF